A single sample is the source of the 17 T cell receptor beta chains below, sequenced in a study of blood T cell repertoires in COVID-19 (dated by TCRdb to the early 2020s). Libraries were constructed by the immunoSEQ multiplex PCR assay. Here the immuneACCESS table is served through TCRdb, limited to in-frame sequences with V and J called. Missing clones are a known gap in these copies; in checked studies unresolved V genes cover under half, and the rest lacks a known reason. Counted in this sample were 120,000 or so clones; less than 90% of them appeared once. The biggest ten clones account for roughly 3.5% of the sample. The sample comprised PBMCs or T cells enriched from blood (not recorded which). These receptors were obtained from a woman aged 25 to 39 who had recovered from COVID-19.

CDR3 region: CASRGLAKNEQFF. DNA for the CDR3: TGTGCCAGCAGGGGGTTAGCGAAAAATGAGCAGTTCTTC. The chain is built from TRBV4-2 and TRBJ2-1, with D perhaps TRBD2 (5 bases). V lost 6 bases, J lost 7 bases, and 13 bases lay in between. CDR3 size: 13 residues. Per germline, CDR1 LGHNA and CDR2 YNFKEQ.

The chain has TRBV28 and TRBJ1-2; D not resolved. CDR1 is MDHEN, CDR2 SYDVKM, per germline. The CDR3 runs to 14 residues. The V gene lost 6 bases and the J gene lost 0 bases, with 11 bases spanning the gap. CDR3 in amino acids: CASSSLPANYGYTF. The CDR3 DNA sequence: TGTGCCAGCAGCTCCCTCCCGGCTAACTATGGCTACACCTTC.

The chain links TRBV3-1 (or the pseudogene TRBV3-2) to TRBJ2-5, with a possible D match to TRBD2 (7 bases). Germline V gives CDR1 LGHDT, CDR2 YNNKEL (reference sequence). This CDR3 comprises 15 residues. The V gene lost 6 bases and the J gene lost 4 bases, with 18 bases spanning the gap. The CDR3 DNA sequence: TGTGCCAGCAGTCCGTTGGGGGGGCCGGGAGAGACCCAGTACTTC. Residues: CASSPLGGPGETQYF.

On this clone itself: Additional DNA sequences in this sample encode the identical CDR3. The chain joins TRBV12-3 or TRBV12-4 to TRBJ2-7, with D unclear. The CDR3 has 11 amino acids. Trimming left V 6 bases short and J 3 bases short, with 6 bases between. This chain's CDR3 is CASSRGYEQYF. The CDR3 nucleotides are TGTGCCAGCAGCCGAGGCTACGAGCAGTACTTC.

CDR3 amino acids: CASSQPWETLSPLHF. The CDR3 DNA reads as TGCGCCAGCAGCCAACCGTGGGAGACACTTTCACCCCTCCACTTT. This sequence joins TRBV4-1 and TRBJ1-6; D ambiguous. This CDR3 is built from 15 residues. V lost 2 bases to trimming and J lost 9 bases, with 14 bases between them. CDR1 and CDR2 from the germline V gene are MGHRA and YSYEKL.

This chain links TRBV29-1 with TRBJ2-2, with 10 bases that match TRBD1. Germline values: CDR1 SQVTM, CDR2 ANQGSEA. The CDR3 extends over 12 amino acids. The V segment lost 7 bases and the J segment 5 bases; nucleotides outside the gene matches: 1. CDR3 protein: CSGGQGTGELFF. CDR3 DNA: TGCAGCGGGGGACAGGGGACCGGGGAGCTGTTTTTT.

CDR3: CASSVDGSGDRTQYF. The CDR3 DNA follows: TGTGCCAGCAGCGTAGACGGGTCGGGGGATAGGACGCAGTACTTC. This rearrangement joins TRBV9 to TRBJ2-7, with a possible D match to TRBD2 (6 bases). The CDR3 totals 15 residues. Trimming took 0 bases from V and 9 from J, leaving 19 bases between them. Germline assignment: CDR1 SGDLS and CDR2 YYNGEE. The full variable domain, rest sourced from reference TRBV9 and TRBJ2-7, is DSGVTQTPKHLITATGQRVTLRCSPRSGDLSVYWYQQSLDQGLQFLIQYYNGEERAKGNILERFSAQQFPDLHSELNLSSLELGDSALYFCASSVDGSGDRTQYFGPGTRLTVT.

V usage is TRBV5-1 and J usage is TRBJ2-1; 9 bases match TRBD2. The junction had 4 bases not matched to a gene; V was cut back by 1 base and J by 2 bases. Germline-derived CDR1 and CDR2 are SGHRS and YFSETQ. The CDR3 has 16 amino acids. For the CDR3, the DNA is TGCGCCAGCAGCTTGTCTAGCGGGACGGCCTACAATGAGCAGTTCTTC. It yields the protein CASSLSSGTAYNEQFF.

The rearrangement links TRBV11-2 to TRBJ2-2, with TRBD2 identical over 8 bases. CDR3 length: 14 amino acids. Trimming took 2 bases from V and 7 from J; bases not matched to a gene: 3. Germline CDR1 reads SGHAT; CDR2 reads FQNNGV. Here the CDR3 reads CASSLSGGVGELFF. The CDR3 DNA reads TGTGCCAGCAGCTTATCGGGAGGGGTCGGGGAGCTGTTTTTT.

This sequence joins TRBV7-2 and TRBJ2-2, with a possible D match to TRBD1 (6 bases). The germline V gene has CDR1 SGHTA and CDR2 FQGNSA. V lost 8 bases to trimming and J lost 6 bases, with 16 bases between them. The CDR3 is made up of 14 amino acids. CDR3 bases: TGTGCCAGCTCAATCCAAACAGGGTCCGGGGAGCTGTTTTTT. The encoded protein is CASSIQTGSGELFF.

V is TRBV24-1 and J is TRBJ1-1, with D perhaps TRBD1 (5 bases). The germline V gene encodes CDR1 KGHDR and CDR2 SFDVKD. The CDR3 covers 13 residues. V lost 6 bases and J 11 bases, leaving 18 bases between the germline ends. The CDR3 spells CATSTSSGIRAFF. The CDR3 nucleotides are TGTGCCACCAGTACCTCCTCAGGGATCCGGGCTTTCTTT.

V usage is TRBV2 and J usage is TRBJ2-1, with 12 bases identical to TRBD2. The V segment lost 0 bases and the J segment 5 bases; nucleotides outside the gene matches: 5. Germline lookup yields CDR1 SNHLY and CDR2 FYNNEI. This CDR3 has 17 residues. The CDR3 is CASSEAGWTSGNNEQFF. The CDR3 region has the DNA TGTGCCAGCAGTGAAGCGGGTTGGACTAGCGGGAACAATGAGCAGTTCTTC.

The rearrangement uses TRBV14 and TRBJ2-7; 8 nucleotides agree with TRBD1. V lost 2 bases and J lost 3; bases outside the gene matches: 6. The CDR3 sequence is 15 residues long. Germline loops: CDR1 SGHDN, CDR2 FVKESK. The CDR3 is CASSQYGQGVYEQYF. The CDR3 DNA reads TGTGCCAGCAGCCAATATGGACAGGGTGTCTACGAGCAGTACTTC.

This chain links TRBV11-3 with TRBJ2-2, with D perhaps matching TRBD1 (6 bases). CDR3 length: 18 residues. Germline values: CDR1 SGHNT, CDR2 YENEEA. With 4 bases removed from V and 2 bases from J, the gap between germline ends came to 20 bases. Here the CDR3 reads CASSSGQQPRLNTGELFF. The CDR3 DNA is TGTGCCAGCAGCTCCGGACAGCAACCACGATTAAACACCGGGGAGCTGTTTTTT.

The chain carries TRBV4-2 and TRBJ2-2; no definite D call. V lost 2 bases and J 6 bases, leaving 13 bases between the germline ends. Per germline, CDR1 LGHNA and CDR2 YNFKEQ. The CDR3 is 15 residues long. The CDR3 region is CASSQLQRDPGELFF. The CDR3 DNA follows: TGTGCCAGCAGCCAACTCCAGCGCGACCCCGGGGAGCTGTTTTTT.

The chain combines TRBV9 with TRBJ2-1; D may be TRBD2 (7 bases). Germline CDR1 SGDLS, CDR2 YYNGEE. V was trimmed by 3 bases and J by 7 bases, leaving 17 bases between them. The CDR3 has 15 amino acids. The CDR3 region has the DNA TGTGCCAGCAGCGCACAGGGAGGGTTCGAAAATGAGCAGTTCTTC. Amino acids: CASSAQGGFENEQFF.

The chain is built from TRBV5-1 and TRBJ1-4, with D possibly being TRBD1 (5 bases). In germline, CDR1 is SGHRS, CDR2 YFSETQ. V lost 3 bases and J 6 bases, leaving 12 bases between the germline ends. The CDR3 totals 14 residues. This CDR3 is CASSWGLPDEKLFF. CDR3 nucleotides: TGCGCCAGCAGCTGGGGACTGCCCGATGAAAAACTGTTTTTT.